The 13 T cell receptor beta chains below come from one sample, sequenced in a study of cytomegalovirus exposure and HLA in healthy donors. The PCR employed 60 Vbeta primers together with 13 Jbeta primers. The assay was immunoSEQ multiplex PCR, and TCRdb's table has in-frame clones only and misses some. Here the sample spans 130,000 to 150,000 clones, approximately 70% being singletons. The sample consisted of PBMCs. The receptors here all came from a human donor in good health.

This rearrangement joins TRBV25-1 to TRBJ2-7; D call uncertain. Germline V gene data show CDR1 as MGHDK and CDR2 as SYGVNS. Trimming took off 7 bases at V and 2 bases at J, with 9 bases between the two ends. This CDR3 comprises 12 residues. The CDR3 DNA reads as TGTGCCAGCATGGCAGCGACCTACGAGCAGTACTTC. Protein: CASMAATYEQYF.

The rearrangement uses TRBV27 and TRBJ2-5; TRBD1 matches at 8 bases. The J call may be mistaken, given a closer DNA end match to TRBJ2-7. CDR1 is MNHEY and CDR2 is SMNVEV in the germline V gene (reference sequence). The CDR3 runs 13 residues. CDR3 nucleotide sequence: TGTGCCAGCAGTATGGGACAGGTCTACGAGCAGTACTTC. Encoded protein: CASSMGQVYEQYF.

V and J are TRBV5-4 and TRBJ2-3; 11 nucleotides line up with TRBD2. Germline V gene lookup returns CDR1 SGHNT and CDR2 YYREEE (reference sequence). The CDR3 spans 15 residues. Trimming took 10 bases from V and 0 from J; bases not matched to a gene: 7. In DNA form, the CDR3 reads TGTGCCGGAGGAATAGCGGGGGGGAGCACAGATACGCAGTATTTT. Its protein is CAGGIAGGSTDTQYF.

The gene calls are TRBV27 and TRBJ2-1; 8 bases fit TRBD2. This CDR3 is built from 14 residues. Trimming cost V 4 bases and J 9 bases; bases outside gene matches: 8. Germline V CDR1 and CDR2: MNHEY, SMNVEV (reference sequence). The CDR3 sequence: CASSYQRETGEQFF. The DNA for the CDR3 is TGTGCCAGCAGTTATCAGCGGGAGACCGGTGAGCAGTTCTTC.

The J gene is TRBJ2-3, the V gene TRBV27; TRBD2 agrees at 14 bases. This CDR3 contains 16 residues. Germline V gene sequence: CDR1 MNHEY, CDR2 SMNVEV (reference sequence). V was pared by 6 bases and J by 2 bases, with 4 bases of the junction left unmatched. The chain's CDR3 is CASRGLAGEITDTQYF. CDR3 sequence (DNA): TGTGCCAGCAGGGGACTAGCGGGGGAAATCACAGATACGCAGTATTTT.

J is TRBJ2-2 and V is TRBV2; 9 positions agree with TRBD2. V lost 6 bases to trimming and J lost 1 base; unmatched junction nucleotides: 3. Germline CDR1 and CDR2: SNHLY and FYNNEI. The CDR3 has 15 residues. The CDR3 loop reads CASRASGVNTGELFF. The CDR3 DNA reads TGTGCCAGCAGGGCTAGCGGGGTGAACACCGGGGAGCTGTTTTTT.

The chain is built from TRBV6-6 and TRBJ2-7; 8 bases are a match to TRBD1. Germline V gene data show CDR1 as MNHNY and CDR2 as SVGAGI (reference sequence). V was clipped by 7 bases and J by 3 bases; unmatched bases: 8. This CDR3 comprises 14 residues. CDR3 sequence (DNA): TGTGCCAGCACCGGACAGGGTAGGTTCTACGAGCAGTACTTC. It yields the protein CASTGQGRFYEQYF.

CDR3 sequence: CSVDGPGDYEQYF. For the CDR3, the DNA is TGCAGCGTTGATGGGCCGGGGGACTACGAGCAGTACTTC. The chain recombines TRBV29-1 with TRBJ2-7; tentative D call: TRBD2 (6 bases). Germline CDR1 and CDR2: SQVTM and ANQGSEA. The CDR3 has 13 amino acids. V lost 3 bases to trimming and J lost 3 bases, with 12 bases between them.

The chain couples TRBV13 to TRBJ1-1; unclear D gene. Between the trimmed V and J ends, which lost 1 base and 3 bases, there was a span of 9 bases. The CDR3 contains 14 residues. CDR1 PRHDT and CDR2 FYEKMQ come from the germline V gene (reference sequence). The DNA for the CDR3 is TGTGCCAGCAGCTTAGCGGGGTCTTACACTGAAGCTTTCTTT. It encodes CASSLAGSYTEAFF.

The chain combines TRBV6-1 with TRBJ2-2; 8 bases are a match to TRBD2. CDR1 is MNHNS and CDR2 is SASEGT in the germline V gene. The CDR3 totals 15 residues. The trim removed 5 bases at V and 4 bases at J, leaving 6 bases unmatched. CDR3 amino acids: CASSHRGGLTGELFF. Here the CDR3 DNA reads TGTGCCAGCAGTCATCGGGGGGGCCTCACCGGGGAGCTGTTTTTT.

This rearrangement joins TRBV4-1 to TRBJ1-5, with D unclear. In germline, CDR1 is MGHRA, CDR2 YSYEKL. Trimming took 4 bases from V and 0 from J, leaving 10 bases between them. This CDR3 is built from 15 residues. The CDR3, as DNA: TGCGCCAGCAGCCCCCAGCGGAATAGCAATCAGCCCCAGCATTTT. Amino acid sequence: CASSPQRNSNQPQHF.

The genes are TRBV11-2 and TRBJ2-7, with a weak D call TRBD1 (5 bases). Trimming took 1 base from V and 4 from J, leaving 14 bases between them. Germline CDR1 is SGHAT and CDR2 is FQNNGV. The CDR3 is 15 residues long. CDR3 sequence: CASSLGFGQGYEQYF. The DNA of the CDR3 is TGTGCCAGCAGCTTAGGATTCGGGCAGGGTTACGAGCAGTACTTC. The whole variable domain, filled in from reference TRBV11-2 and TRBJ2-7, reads EAGVAQSPRYKIIEKRQSVAFWCNPISGHATLYWYQQILGQGPKLLIQFQNNGVVDDSQLPKDRFSAERLKGVDSTLKIQPAKLEDSAVYLCASSLGFGQGYEQYFGPGTRLTVT.

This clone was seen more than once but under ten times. The CDR3 is CASSLVGQRGEQYF. In DNA, the CDR3 is TGTGCCAGCAGCTTAGTGGGACAGAGGGGCGAGCAGTACTTC. V is TRBV11-3 and J is TRBJ2-7; 7 bases match TRBD1. CDR3 length: 14 residues. Germline assignment: CDR1 SGHNT and CDR2 YENEEA. After removal of 1 base from V and 6 bases from J, the junction contained 6 bases not matched to a gene.